Included here is one T cell receptor beta chain sequence, with context. Its antigen is unknown. This sample is drawn from a study of cytomegalovirus exposure and HLA in healthy donors. Study conclusions and caveats: Association of approximately 18,000 TCR beta sequences with HLA alleles was found at 0.05 false discovery rate in a later analysis. Later, TCR association rates were found to vary by HLA locus, highest for DRB1 and lowest for HLA-C.

Vbeta (60) and Jbeta (13) primers were used in the PCR. As handled by the study authors: Counted up in a later analysis, unique TCR beta chains came to 65 million to 100 million, with around 9.9 million shared. Data came from immunoSEQ multiplex PCR; TCRdb stores just in-frame clones and leaves some out. V and J calls and clone size follow that table, whereas D and trimming were derived from the DNA. The sample yields tens of thousands of clones, 78% seen once. CDR1 and CDR2 from the germline V gene are PRHDT and FYEKMQ (reference sequence). This CDR3 has 17 residues. The V gene end was trimmed by 0 bases and the J gene end by 3 bases; junction bases not matched to a gene: 2. In nominal health when sampled, donors likely had unrecorded immune exposures nonetheless.

The source material was PBMCs. This receptor was identified in a male donor in good health and CMV-seropositive. The chain recombines TRBV13 with TRBJ2-2; 12 bases line up with TRBD2. CDR3 nucleotide sequence: TGTGCCAGCAGCTTAGGGACTAGCGGGAGTTACACCGGGGAGCTGTTTTTT. It encodes CASSLGTSGSYTGELFF.